Following are 25 T cell receptor beta chains from one sample sequenced in a study of regulatory T cells in long-lasting Graves disease. Noted time point: newly diagnosed GD, antithyroid drugs for less than 3 months. Generation of the TCR library employed RNA extracted from PBMCs. Arm-PCR of CDR3 regions with iRepertoire HTBI primers generated TCR beta libraries. TCRdb redid the calling of the multiplex PCR reads with MiXCR, one entry per CDR3 protein. The sample lists around 480,000 distinct CDR3 sequences, about 16% occurring once. This sample also belongs to another study, concerning T cells in Graves' hyperthyroidism and ophthalmopathy.

The starting material was peripheral blood mononuclear cells (PBMCs), obtained at new diagnosis, from a patient treated with antithyroid drugs. The receptors here all came from a woman aged 40 to 65 with Graves disease.

This clonotype turned up a few times. The J gene is TRBJ2-6, the V gene TRBV6-1; D possibly corresponds to TRBD1 (6 bases). Germline CDR1 reads MNHNS; CDR2 reads SASEGT. V lost 2 bases and J lost 3, with 26 bases in between. The CDR3 contains 21 residues. DNA for the CDR3: TGTGCCAGCAGTGAAACCTTGTATTCAGGGGCCCAGGAAGGTGGGGCCAACGTCCTGACTTTC. Its protein is CASSETLYSGAQEGGANVLTF.

The V and J genes are TRBV5-1 and TRBJ2-3, with D hard to call. The germline gives CDR1 SGHRS, CDR2 YFSETQ. This CDR3 spans 13 amino acids. Trimming pared 4 bases from V and 1 base from J, leaving 7 bases between. The CDR3 loop reads CASSQPGTDTQYF. The CDR3 DNA follows: TGCGCCAGCAGCCAGCCCGGCACAGATACGCAGTATTTT.

There are a few counts of this clonotype. This chain links TRBV5-1 with TRBJ2-3; the match to TRBD2 covers 9 bases. V shed 4 bases and J 4 bases; nucleotides not matched to a gene: 7. Per germline, CDR1 SGHRS and CDR2 YFSETQ. The CDR3 is 15 residues long. The CDR3 region has the DNA TGCGCCAGCAGCCCTAGCGGGGTAGGTTCAGATACGCAGTATTTT. Translating gives CASSPSGVGSDTQYF.

This clonotype was counted between two and nine times. The rearrangement uses TRBV4-1 and TRBJ2-1; 7 bases map to TRBD2. The CDR3 contains 13 residues. V lost 8 bases and J lost 4; bases outside the gene matches: 5. Germline CDR1 reads MGHRA; CDR2 reads YSYEKL. The CDR3 loop is CASALAEYNEQFF. In nucleotides, the CDR3 is TGCGCCAGCGCGCTAGCGGAATACAATGAGCAGTTCTTC.

This clonotype has a handful of counts. The genes are TRBV7-9 and TRBJ2-3, with no clear D. The length of the CDR3 is 14 residues. CDR1 and CDR2 (germline): SEHNR, FQNEAQ (reference sequence). V lost 1 base to trimming and J lost 4 bases, with 9 bases between them. The chain's CDR3 is CASSLEVVPDTQYF. CDR3 bases: TGTGCCAGCAGCTTAGAAGTGGTGCCAGATACGCAGTATTTT.

This chain uses TRBV15 with TRBJ1-2; D gene uncertain. V lost 8 bases and J 3 bases, leaving 13 bases between the germline ends. This CDR3 is built from 13 residues. Germline CDR1 and CDR2: LNHNV and YYDKDF (reference sequence). The CDR3 region has the DNA TGTGCCACCGCAGCAGAACGGGACTATGGCTACACCTTC. Its protein product is CATAAERDYGYTF.

This clonotype came up a few times. This chain connects TRBV19 to TRBJ2-5, with D possibly called TRBD1 or TRBD2 (5 bases each). CDR1 is LNHDA and CDR2 is SQIVND in the germline V gene (reference sequence). The V end was cut by 7 bases, the J end by 5 bases, with 23 bases between. CDR3 size: 16 residues. CDR3 bases: TGTGCCAGTACCCCCTCCCCCGGGGCAGGGCGGGAGACCCAGTACTTC. Its translation: CASTPSPGAGRETQYF.

This clonotype was recorded at least ten times. The chain has TRBV15 and TRBJ1-1, with TRBD1 as a possible D gene (5 bases). V lost 4 bases, J lost 4 bases, and 16 bases lay in between. This CDR3 region has 15 residues. Per the germline V gene, CDR1 is LNHNV and CDR2 is YYDKDF (reference sequence). DNA for the CDR3: TGTGCCACCAGCACCCGGGGGTCTTTGGCCACTGAAGCTTTCTTT. Amino acid sequence: CATSTRGSLATEAFF.

The sample holds many counts of this clonotype. The chain joins TRBV6-1 to TRBJ1-1; tentative D call: TRBD1 (6 bases). Germline CDR1 reads MNHNS; CDR2 reads SASEGT. V shed 1 base and J shed 4 bases, with 16 bases lying between them. The CDR3 extends over 16 amino acids. In DNA form, the CDR3 reads TGTGCCAGCAGTGAAGTTTTGCCAAACAGGGCCACTGAAGCTTTCTTT. It is translated as CASSEVLPNRATEAFF.

This clonotype appeared a single time. This rearrangement joins TRBV11-2 to TRBJ2-1; D gene uncertain. Germline V gives CDR1 SGHAT, CDR2 FQNNGV. Trimming shortened V by 6 bases and J by 0 bases, and 12 bases separated the two germline ends. The CDR3 has 15 amino acids. CDR3 nucleotide sequence: TGTGCCAGCAGTATGGGGAAACCCTCCTACAATGAGCAGTTCTTC. It translates to CASSMGKPSYNEQFF.

The chain recombines TRBV11-2 with TRBJ2-1; D not certain. The CDR3 spans 13 residues. In germline, CDR1 is SGHAT, CDR2 FQNNGV. Trimming shortened V by 5 bases and J by 6 bases, and 11 bases separated the two germline ends. CDR3 residues: CASSLSDPNEQFF. The CDR3, as DNA: TGTGCCAGCAGCCTAAGCGACCCCAATGAGCAGTTCTTC.

As regards this clonotype: A much larger clone differs from this one at a single base, so this may be a read error. This CDR3 fails to terminate in the conserved phenylalanine or tryptophan, so it likely reflects a read error. V and J are TRBV11-2 and TRBJ2-5; 10 bases line up with TRBD1. The CDR3 is 15 residues long. CDR1 and CDR2 (germline): SGHAT, FQNNGV. J was trimmed by 2 bases and V by 5 bases; bases with no gene match: 5. CDR3 in amino acids: CASSHPGQGQETQYS. In DNA form, the CDR3 reads TGTGCCAGCAGCCACCCGGGACAGGGGCAAGAGACCCAGTACTCC.

This clonotype was seen repeatedly, ten times or more. The rearrangement links TRBV3-1 to TRBJ2-5; 9 nucleotides agree with TRBD2. Germline CDR1 LGHDT, CDR2 YNNKEL (reference sequence). The CDR3 has 16 residues. V lost 4 bases to trimming and J lost 2 bases; unmatched junction nucleotides: 8. The CDR3 DNA reads as TGTGCCAGCAGCCCCCGAATAGCGGGGGAACAAGAGACCCAGTACTTC. It specifies CASSPRIAGEQETQYF.

This clonotype was recorded once. A much larger clone differs from this one at a single base, so this may be a read error. This likely comes from a read error, as the CDR3 has no conserved phenylalanine or tryptophan at its end. The chain employs TRBV6-1 and TRBJ1-1; D unclear. Trimming cost V 8 bases and J 0 bases, with 10 bases left between them. There are 13 residues in the CDR3. Looked up from germline, CDR1 is MNHNS and CDR2 is SASEGT. The CDR3 DNA is TGTGCCAGCGGAGGGCAATTGAACACTGAAGCTTTCCTT. It specifies CASGGQLNTEAFL.

This clonotype has just a few counts. This chain joins TRBV2 and TRBJ2-1, with TRBD1 matching over 9 bases. From germline, CDR1 is SNHLY and CDR2 FYNNEI. After removal of 4 bases from V and 0 bases from J, the junction contained 13 bases not matched to a gene. The CDR3 contains 19 residues. For the CDR3, the DNA is TGTGCCAGCAGTGCACCGAGACAGGGGGTAGGGGGCTCCTACAATGAGCAGTTCTTC. This gives the protein CASSAPRQGVGGSYNEQFF. The full variable domain, rest sourced from reference TRBV2 and TRBJ2-1, is EPEVTQTPSHQVTQMGQEVILRCVPISNHLYFYWYRQILGQKVEFLVSFYNNEISEKSEIFDDQFSVERPDGSNFTLKIRSTKLEDSAMYFCASSAPRQGVGGSYNEQFFGPGTRLTVL.

For this clonotype: No DNA is shown, since the ends of the CDR3 on it are uncertain; the CDR3 is the one TCRdb lists. The chain uses TRBV20-1 and TRBJ2-3; the table names TRBD1, a call not compared with the DNA. A total of 23 residues make up the CDR3, ends included. The germline CDR1 and CDR2 sequences are DFQATT and SNEGSKA (reference sequence). CDR3 amino acids: CSARAGSGANVLTFGAATDTQYF.

This clonotype was recorded many times. The chain recombines TRBV7-6 with TRBJ1-1; D not resolved. Germline V lookup: CDR1 SGHVS, CDR2 FNYEAQ. The CDR3 sequence is 14 residues long. V gave up 1 base and J gave up 4 bases, with 10 bases separating them. The DNA of the CDR3 is TGTGCCAGCAGCTTAGAGGTGTGGGGCACTGAAGCTTTCTTT. This sequence encodes CASSLEVWGTEAFF.

This sequence joins TRBV5-5 and TRBJ1-4, with 7 bases identical to TRBD1. The CDR3 sequence is 15 residues long. Trimming at V came to 4 bases and at J to 2 bases, leaving 5 bases not matched to a gene. CDR1 is SGHKS, CDR2 YYEKEE, per germline (reference sequence). CDR3 protein: CASSPLQGTNEKLFF. The CDR3 DNA reads TGTGCCAGCAGCCCCTTACAGGGGACTAATGAAAAACTGTTTTTT.

The gene calls are TRBV6-1 and TRBJ2-2, with 8 nucleotides matching TRBD2. CDR1 and CDR2 (germline): MNHNS, SASEGT. The ends lost 8 bases at V and 5 bases at J; junction bases unmatched: 10. The CDR3 runs to 15 residues. CDR3 in amino acids: CASAHRGGGTGELFF. The CDR3 DNA sequence: TGTGCCAGCGCCCATCGGGGGGGGGGAACCGGGGAGCTGTTTTTT.

In its sample, this clonotype was seen many times. The V and J genes are TRBV24-1 and TRBJ2-1; D is unresolved. In germline, CDR1 is KGHDR, CDR2 SFDVKD. Trimming left V 9 bases short and J 8 bases short, with 19 bases between. The CDR3 totals 14 residues. The CDR3 bases are TGTGCCACCGCAACGGCCTACGTCAACGATGAGCAGTTCTTC. Encoded protein: CATATAYVNDEQFF.

The table lists this clonotype with a count of one. The junction departs from the called germline gene at one end, perhaps through a read error. V and J are TRBV13 and TRBJ2-2; the match to TRBD2 covers 10 bases. This CDR3 has 16 residues. The V gene's germline CDR1 is PRHDT and CDR2 FYEKMQ (reference sequence). The CDR3 DNA sequence: TGTGCCAGCAGCTTACCTAGCGGGGGATATACCGGGGAGCTGTGTTTT. This sequence encodes CASSLPSGGYTGELCF.

There are many counts of this clonotype. The rearrangement joins TRBV11-2 to TRBJ2-1; 9 bases line up with TRBD2. Germline trimming cut 2 bases from V and 10 bases from J; bases unmatched to any gene: 12. The CDR3 has 16 amino acids. Germline CDR1 and CDR2: SGHAT and FQNNGV. The CDR3 bases are TGTGCCAGCAGCTTAAGGGCGGGGGGGACTCTCAGGGAGCAGTTCTTC. This encodes CASSLRAGGTLREQFF.

Worth noting for this clonotype: A clone one base away is much larger, so this may be a read error. In this CDR3 the conserved last residue, phenylalanine or tryptophan, is missing, so a read error is likely. This chain uses TRBV28 with TRBJ2-7; the D gene is possibly TRBD2 (5 bases). The CDR3 contains 13 residues. The germline CDR1 and CDR2 sequences are MDHEN and SYDVKM. The ends were cut back, 7 bases at V and 2 bases at J, with 12 bases in the middle. The CDR3, as DNA: TGTGCCAGCATGATGGGAGCGACCTACGAGCAGTACCTC. Protein: CASMMGATYEQYL.

This clonotype appeared many times. The chain couples TRBV6-1 to TRBJ2-3, with 8 bases aligning to TRBD1. The length of the CDR3 is 13 residues. Trimming at V came to 11 bases and at J to 3 bases, leaving 7 bases not matched to a gene. The germline gives CDR1 MNHNS, CDR2 SASEGT. This CDR3 reads CAGRTGTTDTQYF. CDR3 sequence (DNA): TGTGCCGGGAGGACAGGGACTACAGATACGCAGTATTTT.

V gene TRBV19 combines with J gene TRBJ1-6, with D unresolved. V dropped 7 bases and J dropped 5 bases, with 15 bases sitting between them. The CDR3 extends over 15 amino acids. Germline CDR1 is LNHDA and CDR2 is SQIVND (reference sequence). This CDR3 is CASTGLTNHNSPLHF. CDR3 DNA sequence: TGTGCCAGTACCGGATTGACTAATCATAATTCACCCCTCCACTTT.